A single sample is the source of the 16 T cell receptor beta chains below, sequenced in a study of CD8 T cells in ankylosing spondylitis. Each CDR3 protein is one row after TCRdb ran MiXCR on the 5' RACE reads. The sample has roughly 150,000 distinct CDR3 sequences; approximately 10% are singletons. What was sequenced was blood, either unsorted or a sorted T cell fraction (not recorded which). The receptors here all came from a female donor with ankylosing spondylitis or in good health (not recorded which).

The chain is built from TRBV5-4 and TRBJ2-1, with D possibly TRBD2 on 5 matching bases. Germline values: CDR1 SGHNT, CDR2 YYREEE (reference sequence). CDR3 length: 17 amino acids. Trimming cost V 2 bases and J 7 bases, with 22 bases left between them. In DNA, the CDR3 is TGTGCCAGCAGCTTTACTGTCGGTGGGAGTCATAGTAATGAGCAGTTCTTC. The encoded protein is CASSFTVGGSHSNEQFF. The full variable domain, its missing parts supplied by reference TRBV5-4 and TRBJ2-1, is ETGVTQSPTHLIKTRGQQVTLRCSSQSGHNTVSWYQQALGQGPQFIFQYYREEENGRGNFPPRFSGLQFPNYSSELNVNALELDDSALYLCASSFTVGGSHSNEQFFGPGTRLTVL.

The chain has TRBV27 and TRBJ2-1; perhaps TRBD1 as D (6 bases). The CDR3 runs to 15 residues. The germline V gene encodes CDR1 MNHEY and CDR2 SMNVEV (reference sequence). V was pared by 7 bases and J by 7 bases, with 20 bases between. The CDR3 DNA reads TGTGCCAGCACCCCCGGTGGGCAGGGGTGGAATGAGCAGTTCTTC. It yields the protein CASTPGGQGWNEQFF.

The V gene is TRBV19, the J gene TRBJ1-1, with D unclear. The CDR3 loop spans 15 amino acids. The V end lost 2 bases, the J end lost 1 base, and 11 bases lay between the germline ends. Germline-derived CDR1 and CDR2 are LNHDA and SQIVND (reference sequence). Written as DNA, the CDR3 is TGTGCCAGTAGTATACACGCAGGAAAGAACACTGAAGCTTTCTTT. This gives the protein CASSIHAGKNTEAFF.

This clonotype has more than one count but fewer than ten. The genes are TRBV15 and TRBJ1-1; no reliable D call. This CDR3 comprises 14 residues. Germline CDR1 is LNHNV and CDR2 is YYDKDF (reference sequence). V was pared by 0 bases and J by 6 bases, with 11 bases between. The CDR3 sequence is CATSRDTATSEAFF. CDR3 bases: TGTGCCACCAGCAGAGATACGGCGACATCTGAAGCTTTCTTT.

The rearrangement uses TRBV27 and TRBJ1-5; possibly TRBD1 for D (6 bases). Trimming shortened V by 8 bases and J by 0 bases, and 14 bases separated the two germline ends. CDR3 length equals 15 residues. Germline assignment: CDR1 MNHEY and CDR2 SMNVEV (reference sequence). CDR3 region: CASRPGTNSNQPQHF. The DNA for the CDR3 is TGTGCCAGCCGCCCCGGGACAAATAGCAATCAGCCCCAGCATTTT.

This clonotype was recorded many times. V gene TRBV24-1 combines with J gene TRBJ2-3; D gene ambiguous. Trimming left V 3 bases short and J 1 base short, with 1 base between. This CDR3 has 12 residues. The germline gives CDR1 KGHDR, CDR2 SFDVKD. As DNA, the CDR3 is TGTGCCACCAGTGATGGCACAGATACGCAGTATTTT. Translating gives CATSDGTDTQYF.

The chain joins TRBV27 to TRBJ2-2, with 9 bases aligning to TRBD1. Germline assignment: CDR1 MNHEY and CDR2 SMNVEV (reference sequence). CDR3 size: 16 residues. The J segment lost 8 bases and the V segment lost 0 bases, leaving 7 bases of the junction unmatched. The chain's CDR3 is CASSLSGQGLLGELFF. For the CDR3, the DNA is TGTGCCAGCAGTTTATCGGGACAGGGTCTCCTGGGGGAGCTGTTTTTT.

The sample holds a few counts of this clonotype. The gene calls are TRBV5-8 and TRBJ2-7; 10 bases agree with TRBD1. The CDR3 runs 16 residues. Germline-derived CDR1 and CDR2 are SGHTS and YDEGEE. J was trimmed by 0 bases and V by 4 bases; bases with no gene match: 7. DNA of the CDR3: TGTGCCAGCAGCCCAGGGACAGGGGTAAACTCCTACGAGCAGTACTTC. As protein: CASSPGTGVNSYEQYF.

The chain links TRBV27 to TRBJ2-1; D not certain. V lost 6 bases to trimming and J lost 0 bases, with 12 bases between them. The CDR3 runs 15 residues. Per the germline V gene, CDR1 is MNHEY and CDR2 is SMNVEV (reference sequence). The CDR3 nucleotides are TGTGCCAGCAGCCCGTTCCGGAGCTCCTACAATGAGCAGTTCTTC. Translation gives CASSPFRSSYNEQFF.

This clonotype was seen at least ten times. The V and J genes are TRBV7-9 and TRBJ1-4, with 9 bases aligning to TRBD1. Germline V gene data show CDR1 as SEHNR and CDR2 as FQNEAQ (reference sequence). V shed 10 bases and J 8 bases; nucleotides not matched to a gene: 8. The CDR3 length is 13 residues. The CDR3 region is CATEGQGFEKLFF. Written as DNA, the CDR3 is TGTGCCACCGAGGGACAGGGATTCGAAAAACTGTTTTTT.

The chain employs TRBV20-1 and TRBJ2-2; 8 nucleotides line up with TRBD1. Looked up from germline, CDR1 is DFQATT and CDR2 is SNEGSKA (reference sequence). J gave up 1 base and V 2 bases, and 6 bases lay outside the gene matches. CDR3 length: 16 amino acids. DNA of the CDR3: TGCAGTGCTAGATCCGGACAGGGTGAGAACACCGGGGAGCTGTTTTTT. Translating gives CSARSGQGENTGELFF.

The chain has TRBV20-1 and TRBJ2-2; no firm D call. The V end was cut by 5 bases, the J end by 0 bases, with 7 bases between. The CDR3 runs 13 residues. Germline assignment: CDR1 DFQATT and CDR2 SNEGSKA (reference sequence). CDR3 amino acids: CSALPPNTGELFF. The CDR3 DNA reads TGCAGTGCTTTACCTCCGAACACCGGGGAGCTGTTTTTT.

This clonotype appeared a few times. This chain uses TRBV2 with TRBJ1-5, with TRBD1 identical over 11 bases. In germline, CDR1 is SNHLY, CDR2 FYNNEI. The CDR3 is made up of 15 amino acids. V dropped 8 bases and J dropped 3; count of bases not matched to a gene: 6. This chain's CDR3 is CASSQDRGHNQPQHF. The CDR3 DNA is TGTGCCAGCTCCCAGGACAGGGGGCACAATCAGCCCCAGCATTTT.

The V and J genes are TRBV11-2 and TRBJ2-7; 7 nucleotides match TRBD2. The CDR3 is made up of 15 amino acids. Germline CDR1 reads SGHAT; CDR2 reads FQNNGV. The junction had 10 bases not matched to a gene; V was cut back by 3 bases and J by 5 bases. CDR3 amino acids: CASSFPGREFNEQYF. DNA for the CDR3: TGTGCCAGCAGCTTCCCGGGGCGGGAGTTCAACGAGCAGTACTTC. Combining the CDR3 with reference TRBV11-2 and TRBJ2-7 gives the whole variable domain EAGVAQSPRYKIIEKRQSVAFWCNPISGHATLYWYQQILGQGPKLLIQFQNNGVVDDSQLPKDRFSAERLKGVDSTLKIQPAKLEDSAVYLCASSFPGREFNEQYFGPGTRLTVT.

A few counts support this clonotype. The CDR3 reads CASSQHRGAGEQFF. DNA of the CDR3: TGCGCCAGCAGCCAACATCGAGGGGCGGGTGAGCAGTTCTTC. The chain recombines TRBV4-3 with TRBJ2-1; D tentatively reads TRBD1 or TRBD2 (5 bases each). CDR1 and CDR2 (germline): LGHNA, YSLEER. The CDR3 totals 14 residues. The V end was cut by 2 bases, the J end by 9 bases, with 14 bases between.

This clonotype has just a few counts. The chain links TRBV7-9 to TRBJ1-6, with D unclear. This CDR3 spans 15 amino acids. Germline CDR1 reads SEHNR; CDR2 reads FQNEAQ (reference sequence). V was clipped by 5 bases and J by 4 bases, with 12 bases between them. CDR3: CASSLKVGYNSPLHF. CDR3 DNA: TGTGCCAGCAGCCTCAAAGTGGGGTATAATTCACCCCTCCACTTT.